This T cell receptor (beta chain) was documented in a study of blood T cells in healthy people across ages. Alongside a J-beta primer mix, a sample-barcoded 5' primer served in a second PCR lasting about 6 to 11 cycles. In TCRdb, the 5' RACE reads were re-called with MiXCR into one record per CDR3 protein. This table holds some 930,000 distinct CDR3 sequences, 25% to 35% found once. V lost 1 base and J lost 4; bases outside the gene matches: 4. CDR1 and CDR2 (germline): SEHNR, FQNEAQ (reference sequence). The CDR3 spans 15 residues. This sample also appeared in a second study, on T cells of mothers and their children. That source adds: A handful of children, together with their three healthy Caucasian mothers, made up the donors. Reverse transcription into cDNA received all extracted RNA, at about 1.5 ug per 15 ul.

The chain uses TRBV7-9 and TRBJ1-5; 7 bases line up with TRBD1. The clonotype comes from a woman aged 40 to 50 in good health. Sequencing was performed on blood. In nucleotides, the CDR3 is TGTGCCAGCAGCTTAGACGGGACAGCAAATCAGCCCCAGCATTTT. Translation: CASSLDGTANQPQHF. The whole variable domain, remainder taken from reference TRBV7-9 and TRBJ1-5, is DTGVSQNPRHKITKRGQNVTFRCDPISEHNRLYWYRQTLGQGPEFLTYFQNEAQLEKSRLLSDRFSAERPKGSFSTLEIQRTEQGDSAMYLCASSLDGTANQPQHFGDGTRLSIL.